This T cell receptor beta chain emerged from a study of cytomegalovirus exposure and HLA in healthy donors (dated by TCRdb to 2015 to 2018). For the wider study: In an earlier analysis of roughly 500 of the donors, under 300 Gb of sequence data and 117 million unique TCR beta sequences from about 179 million T cells were reported. Every discovery cohort repertoire had been produced on one sequencing platform. To study patterns of TCR occurrence, a later analysis re-analyzed previously published TCR beta repertoires from several hundred donors and added high-resolution HLA genotyping. Four to six DR-DQ haplotypes were handled as single units for association and clustering because linkage in the cohort was strong. Among 398 genotyped donors of the cohort, an average of approximately 230,000 unique TCR beta nucleotide sequences were sequenced per donor, roughly 18% of them non-productive. An earlier analysis of around 580 of the donors used high-throughput TCR beta sequencing to judge whether each TCR beta V gene segment behaved as functional or pseudogenic. The study aimed to test whether signatures of past pathogen exposure could be identified by cataloging public T cell receptors. The T cell repertoires of some 670 subjects were profiled by immunosequencing and related to cytomegalovirus serostatus. Rather than drawing on any new phenotypic data, the later analysis identified candidate immune exposures from TCR beta sequences and the way those sequences occurred across donors. HLA typing covered class I and class II loci at four-digit resolution. Of the roughly 400 genotyped donors, 65% to 90% were placed in the genetic ancestry cluster associated with self-reported Caucasian donors. The number of donors typed differed by locus, with 629-630 for A, B, C, DRB1 and DQB1, roughly 520 for DQA1, 600 to 610 for DPA1, and around 450 for DPB1. Donor age, sex, ethnicity and CMV serostatus were compiled alongside the repertoire data. An early release that covered about 600 HLA-typed donors contained approximately 320 gigabases of sequencing data and around 80 million unique TCR sequences. To predict cytomegalovirus infection status, the study combined high-throughput TCR immunosequencing, statistical association of individual TCRs with disease status, and machine learning. Genome-wide SNP genotypes for about 60% of the roughly 670 donors were used in a later genetic analysis, which treated that subset as a discovery cohort. Besides the first cohort of 666 subjects, a separate validation cohort made up of roughly 130 different subjects was used. What the study reported, not specific to this receptor: The study gave a list of some 150 TCR beta chains associated with cytomegalovirus. According to a later analysis, TCR association rates differed among HLA loci, with DRB1 alleles showing the most associated TCRs and HLA-C alleles showing the fewest. According to a later analysis, parvovirus B19, influenza, CMV and Epstein-Barr virus appeared linked to several top co-occurrence clusters. In a later analysis, HLA-associated TCR beta chains were found to be more clonally expanded and to have lower generation probabilities than equally common non-associated chains. The presence/absence analyses assumed that sequencing depth was roughly uniform across donors, and that assumption may not be true. Correlated functional status among segregating V segments might be attributable to linkage disequilibrium, but an unknown experimental factor could not be ruled out. Across donors, most TCR sequences were observed very rarely, whereas some public TCRs were present in many individuals. A cluster of highly shared sequence variants was judged likely to represent a technical artifact of the sequencing pipeline. Because HLA typing was unavailable for some donors at each locus, only the typed subset was used in association tests. This cohort had only TCR beta chains sequenced, and the lack of alpha or paired-chain data limited which features could be detected. Strong co-occurrence of HLA alleles, especially DR and DQ, made assigning TCR associations to individual alleles difficult. The authors suggested that the approach could potentially be extended to other disease states and immunological phenotypes. CMV serostatus was the only immune exposure information available for the cohort. In an earlier analysis of under 600 of the donors, most TCR beta V segments were observed in productive rearrangements about 87% or about 30% of the time, broadly matching IMGT annotations. Because counts were too low, fewer than 20 rarely observed V segments, including chromosome 9 orphons, were excluded from the earlier analysis of 500 to 700 of the donors. Three of the identified cytomegalovirus-associated TCR beta chains were confirmed in vitro to be specific for cytomegalovirus antigens. Some IMGT-functional V segments, including TRBV6-2 and TRBV6-3, could not be distinguished by the 87-base-pair reads and were therefore excluded. A later genetic analysis reported fewer N-insertions in productive TCRs among donors in an Asian-associated ancestry cluster than the roughly 700-donor mean. A later analysis associated 15,000 or so TCR beta sequences with specific HLA alleles at a false discovery rate of 0.05. In a later genetic analysis, a missense DCLRE1C variant was associated with V-gene and J-gene trimming of TCR beta chains, and the association was replicated in an independent cohort. A further reported finding was that TCR beta sequences accurately predicted the HLA-A and HLA-B alleles for most subjects in the first cohort. According to a later analysis, most CMV-associated TCR beta chains appeared to be HLA-restricted, and the HLA associations seemed to be driven largely by CMV exposure. The classifier was reported to diagnose cytomegalovirus status with high specificity and sensitivity in both the original cohort and the validation cohort.

The cohort was made up of 500 to 850 healthy bone marrow donors. At the time of sampling, all cohort members were nominally healthy, though unrecorded immune exposures were likely present. The donor was CMV seropositive and belonged to the group of more than 250 seropositive cohort members. Every donor gave a peripheral blood sample, and the peripheral blood mononuclear cells from that sample were used for TCR beta sequencing. Genomic DNA extraction from the blood cell samples was performed with the Qiagen DNeasy Blood Extraction Kit. This clone was seen once. It has no known antigen specificity. Per-base quality was not reported, and no clone a single base away is much larger than it. Libraries were constructed by the immunoSEQ multiplex PCR assay. For the multiplex PCR, a mixture combining 60 forward primers for TCR Vbeta segments and 13 reverse primers for TCR Jbeta segments was used. The CDR3 region of rearranged TCR beta genes was amplified from genomic DNA with a multiplex PCR assay. On the Illumina HiSeq System, the amplified TCR beta libraries were sequenced as 87-base-pair reads. The original methods were these. A later analysis counted about 80 million unique TCR beta chains across the approximately 700 repertoires, and roughly 10 million of these chains were shared by at least two donors. To remove PCR and sequencing errors, raw reads were error-corrected and collapsed into unique sequences using a nearest-neighbor algorithm that merged closely related sequences. V, D and J gene segments were assigned by aligning CDR3 sequences to IMGT reference sequences. For a sequence to be retained, a match of at least six nucleotides was required to both a V gene segment and a J gene segment. A rearrangement counted as productive if the CDR3 had no stop codons and remained in frame with V and J, and every other rearrangement counted as non-productive. Following IMGT convention, CDR3 was defined as the stretch from the second conserved V-encoded cysteine up to the conserved J-encoded phenylalanine. The earlier analysis of about 570 of the donors excluded any sequence lacking an unambiguous match to a single V gene segment. In an earlier analysis of a few hundred of the donors, a V segment was called functional when productive rearrangements were above 56.7%, and segregating when the standard deviation between donors exceeded 5%. A statistical classification framework was built for diagnosing cytomegalovirus status from the catalog of TCR beta chain sequences. V and J gene assignment, in a later analysis, came from comparing TCR nucleotide sequences with IMGT/GENE-DB human TR gene sequences. Using the TCRdist pipeline, a later analysis assigned CDR3 sequences along with most-parsimonious VDJ recombination scenarios. In a later analysis, each TCR beta chain was defined by its CDR3 amino acid sequence together with its V-gene family, and reads without a unique V-gene family were excluded. In a later analysis, 500 to 650 highly shared, low-generation-probability nucleotide sequences were removed to address suspected cross-contamination and a sequencing artifact. For each public chain, a later analysis derived a clonal expansion index from normalized ranks of inferred template counts within each repertoire. In a later analysis, generation probabilities were computed using a VDJ recombination model fitted to out-of-frame rearrangements, and the results were checked against IGoR. In a later analysis, TCR-TCR, TCR-HLA and TCR-CMV co-occurrence was scored with hypergeometric tests, and a repertoire-size bias correction was applied to TCR pairs. A later analysis estimated false discovery rates by permuting HLA or CMV assignments 20 times. In a later analysis, co-occurring TCRs were grouped using DBSCAN, and TCRdist sequence similarity was added for clustering within HLA-allele-positive subsets. Co-occurrence clustering excluded repertoires with fewer than 30,000 or more than 120,000 public chains, plus five with anomalous nucleotide sharing. The table was pulled from immuneACCESS by TCRdb, which kept in-frame rearrangements only. Such tables lose some clones; where checked, under half of the loss comes from unresolved V genes, and the rest has no known cause. V, J and clone size are those of that table, while D and trimming were read from the DNA. This sample lists 150,000 or so clones; about 72% were detected once. The ten largest clones add up to roughly 2% of the sample.

The germline V gene gives CDR1 as SGHRS and CDR2 as YFSETQ. Clipping removes 2 bases from V and 5 bases from J, with 8 as the unmatched junction base count. From the cysteine up to the phenylalanine, the CDR3 has a length of 15 residues. Only CDR3 DNA remains: 45 bases, in frame from the first base. The TCR was taken from a middle-aged man in good health and CMV-seropositive. The sequenced material came from PBMCs. The chain is encoded by TRBV5-1 joined to TRBJ1-2, with 8 junctional bases fitting TRBD1. The base sequence is TGCGCCAGCAGCTTCCGGGACAGGCTTTCTTATGGCTACACCTTC. This gives the protein CASSFRDRLSYGYTF.